The 19 T cell receptor beta chains presented below share a single source sample, sequenced in a study of cytomegalovirus exposure and HLA in healthy donors. The PCR used 60 Vbeta and 13 Jbeta primers. Assay: immunoSEQ multiplex PCR; the TCRdb copy retains only in-frame clones and omits some. The data contain some 200,000 clones, nearly 80% of them singletons. The sequenced sample consisted of PBMCs. These receptors were taken from a female donor in good health and CMV-seronegative.

The V call is TRBV7-9, the J call TRBJ2-1; TRBD2 aligns across 10 bases. Per germline, CDR1 SEHNR and CDR2 FQNEAQ (reference sequence). The V segment lost 5 bases and the J segment 0 bases; nucleotides outside the gene matches: 4. This CDR3 has 16 amino acids. The CDR3 here is CASSAASGSSYNEQFF. CDR3 sequence (DNA): TGTGCCAGCAGCGCCGCTAGCGGGAGCTCCTACAATGAGCAGTTCTTC.

The chain couples TRBV5-1 to TRBJ2-1; possible D gene TRBD2, 6 bases. Germline CDR1 SGHRS, CDR2 YFSETQ. This CDR3 is 15 amino acids long. The V end was cut by 6 bases, the J end by 9 bases, with 22 bases between. The CDR3: CASTVQPGAQAEQFF. CDR3 bases: TGCGCCAGCACCGTCCAGCCGGGAGCCCAGGCTGAGCAGTTCTTC.

The chain uses TRBV19 and TRBJ2-1, with TRBD1 matching over 7 bases. Looked up from germline, CDR1 is LNHDA and CDR2 is SQIVND (reference sequence). The CDR3 contains 17 residues. V lost 3 bases, J lost 0 bases, and 8 bases stayed unmatched. Written as DNA, the CDR3 is TGTGCCAGTAGTATCCTCGAACAGGGGTTCTCCTACAATGAGCAGTTCTTC. Amino acid sequence: CASSILEQGFSYNEQFF. The full variable domain, its missing parts supplied by reference TRBV19 and TRBJ2-1, is DGGITQSPKYLFRKEGQNVTLSCEQNLNHDAMYWYRQDPGQGLRLIYYSQIVNDFQKGDIAEGYSVSREKKESFPLTVTSAQKNPTAFYLCASSILEQGFSYNEQFFGPGTRLTVL.

The chain uses TRBV2 and TRBJ2-5, with TRBD2 matching 7 bases. Germline V gene sequence: CDR1 SNHLY, CDR2 FYNNEI. This CDR3 contains 13 residues. J lost 5 bases, V lost 2 bases, and 2 bases had no gene match. As DNA, the CDR3 is TGTGCCAGCAGTGAACTGGGAGGGGAGACCCAGTACTTC. This gives the protein CASSELGGETQYF.

The chain uses TRBV19 and TRBJ1-1; 9 nucleotides match TRBD1. Germline-derived CDR1 and CDR2 are LNHDA and SQIVND (reference sequence). This CDR3 contains 16 residues. The J segment lost 8 bases and the V segment lost 5 bases, leaving 15 bases of the junction unmatched. CDR3 protein: CASSPLPGQGSPEAFF. The CDR3 coding sequence is TGTGCCAGTAGTCCTCTGCCGGGACAGGGTTCCCCGGAAGCTTTCTTT.

V usage is TRBV5-1 and J usage is TRBJ1-2, with D perhaps TRBD1 (6 bases). Germline V CDR1 and CDR2: SGHRS, YFSETQ. Trimming left V 0 bases short and J 3 bases short, with 18 bases between. The CDR3 length is 17 residues. The chain's CDR3 is CASSLEQGNQVDYGYTF. The CDR3, as DNA: TGCGCCAGCAGCTTGGAACAGGGAAATCAGGTAGACTATGGCTACACCTTC.

This chain links TRBV5-6 with TRBJ2-7, with 12 bases fitting TRBD1. The germline CDR1 and CDR2 sequences are SGHDT and YYEEEE. The CDR3 is 14 residues long. Trimming cost V 4 bases and J 4 bases; bases outside gene matches: 3. The CDR3 protein is CASSPGQGAYEQYF. DNA for the CDR3: TGTGCCAGCAGCCCGGGACAGGGGGCGTACGAGCAGTACTTC. Full variable domain (missing parts from reference TRBV5-6 and TRBJ2-7): DAGVTQSPTHLIKTRGQQVTLRCSPKSGHDTVSWYQQALGQGPQFIFQYYEEEERQRGNFPDRFSGHQFPNYSSELNVNALLLGDSALYLCASSPGQGAYEQYFGPGTRLTVT.

As for this clone: A read error may produce the germline difference seen at one junction end. The V and J genes are TRBV7-9 and TRBJ2-1; TRBD2 agrees at 14 bases. This CDR3 contains 18 residues. In germline, CDR1 is SEHNR, CDR2 FQNEAQ (reference sequence). CDR3 region: CSSSPLTSGGVSYNEQFF. CDR3 nucleotide sequence: TGTTCCAGCAGCCCGTTGACTAGCGGGGGGGTCTCCTACAATGAGCAGTTCTTC.

The chain uses TRBV18 and TRBJ1-4; 7 bases align to TRBD1. In germline, CDR1 is KGHSH, CDR2 LQKENI. The CDR3 consists of 15 residues. Trimming removed 6 bases from V and 5 bases from J; junction bases left unmatched: 9. The CDR3 is CASSSGTAGNEKLFF. The CDR3 coding sequence is TGTGCCAGCTCGTCCGGGACAGCGGGCAATGAAAAACTGTTTTTT. Based on the CDR3 plus reference TRBV18 and TRBJ1-4, the full variable domain is NAGVMQNPRHLVRRRGQEARLRCSPMKGHSHVYWYRQLPEEGLKFMVYLQKENIIDESGMPKERFSAEFPKEGPSILRIQQVVRGDSAAYFCASSSGTAGNEKLFFGSGTQLSVL.

The rearrangement uses TRBV7-9 and TRBJ2-1; D might be TRBD2 (7 bases). V lost 4 bases and J lost 12, with 13 bases in between. CDR3 length equals 12 residues. CDR1 is SEHNR, CDR2 FQNEAQ, per germline (reference sequence). This CDR3 reads CASSSGRGGQFF. The CDR3 DNA sequence: TGTGCCAGCAGCTCTGGGAGGGGGGGGCAGTTCTTC.

The chain recombines TRBV7-9 with TRBJ2-1; 10 bases line up with TRBD2. Germline CDR1 reads SEHNR; CDR2 reads FQNEAQ (reference sequence). There are 15 residues in the CDR3. The J segment lost 4 bases and the V segment lost 3 bases, leaving 3 bases of the junction unmatched. The CDR3 bases are TGTGCCAGCAGCTTCGTGACTAGCGGGTACAATGAGCAGTTCTTC. It translates to CASSFVTSGYNEQFF.

This clone was observed a single time. V gene TRBV7-6 combines with J gene TRBJ1-5; unclear D gene. V lost 2 bases to trimming and J lost 4 bases, with 12 bases between them. The CDR3 covers 15 residues. Germline V CDR1 and CDR2: SGHVS, FNYEAQ. The CDR3 region is CASSLPGIRNQPQHF. CDR3 coding DNA: TGTGCCAGCAGCTTACCGGGAATTCGGAATCAGCCCCAGCATTTT.

The J gene is TRBJ1-5, the V gene TRBV23-1; D is unresolved. TRBV23-1 is classed as an ORF, of uncertain function. The CDR3 spans 13 residues. With 9 bases removed from V and 6 bases from J, the gap between germline ends came to 15 bases. CDR3 region: CARIRRPGQPQHF. The CDR3 bases are TGCGCCAGGATCCGGAGGCCGGGTCAGCCCCAGCATTTT.

The rearrangement links TRBV5-1 to TRBJ2-1, with 7 positions matching TRBD1. Germline V gene data show CDR1 as SGHRS and CDR2 as YFSETQ. CDR3 length: 15 residues. After removal of 0 bases from V and 2 bases from J, the junction contained 2 bases not matched to a gene. As DNA, the CDR3 is TGCGCCAGCAGCTTGGGCAGGGGGACCTACAATGAGCAGTTCTTC. Its translation: CASSLGRGTYNEQFF.

This chain connects TRBV7-9 to TRBJ1-1; 7 positions agree with TRBD1. The CDR3 length is 12 residues. Germline V gene sequence: CDR1 SEHNR, CDR2 FQNEAQ (reference sequence). V was pared by 10 bases and J by 6 bases, with 8 bases of the junction left unmatched. CDR3: CATTVGGSEAFF. CDR3 coding DNA: TGTGCCACGACAGTAGGGGGCTCTGAAGCTTTCTTT.

This chain uses TRBV6-5 with TRBJ1-2; D not resolved. V gave up 0 bases and J gave up 5 bases, with 13 bases separating them. Germline V gene sequence: CDR1 MNHEY, CDR2 SVGAGI. This CDR3 is built from 15 residues. CDR3: CASSYSSETPYGYTF. The CDR3 nucleotides read TGTGCCAGCAGTTACTCCTCCGAGACACCTTATGGCTACACCTTC.

There are a few counts of this clone. The DNA of the CDR3 is TGTGCCAGCAGCCAAGAGGGGGTAGCGGACGGACAAGAGACCCAGTACTTC. Encoded protein: CASSQEGVADGQETQYF. The rearrangement links TRBV4-2 to TRBJ2-5; D is possibly TRBD2 (6 bases). V lost 0 bases to trimming and J lost 2 bases, with 16 bases between them. Germline V lookup: CDR1 LGHNA, CDR2 YNFKEQ. The length of the CDR3 is 17 residues.

The chain couples TRBV9 to TRBJ1-2, with D perhaps TRBD1 (5 bases). The V gene's germline CDR1 is SGDLS and CDR2 YYNGEE. This CDR3 is built from 16 residues. The ends were cut back, 4 bases at V and 1 base at J, with 17 bases in the middle. CDR3 DNA sequence: TGTGCCAGCAGCCCCCAGGGTGCGCACTTTAACTATGGCTACACCTTC. Translation gives CASSPQGAHFNYGYTF. Full variable domain (remainder filled in from reference TRBV9 and TRBJ1-2): DSGVTQTPKHLITATGQRVTLRCSPRSGDLSVYWYQQSLDQGLQFLIQYYNGEERAKGNILERFSAQQFPDLHSELNLSSLELGDSALYFCASSPQGAHFNYGYTFGSGTRLTVV.

The chain uses TRBV30 and TRBJ1-6, with a weak D call TRBD1 (6 bases). The CDR3 covers 14 residues. The V and J ends lost 4 bases and 4 bases respectively, with 11 bases between them. The germline CDR1 and CDR2 sequences are GTSNPN and SVGIG (reference sequence). The CDR3 sequence: CAWNTQGYNSPLHF. CDR3 in DNA: TGTGCCTGGAATACACAGGGTTATAATTCACCCCTCCACTTT.